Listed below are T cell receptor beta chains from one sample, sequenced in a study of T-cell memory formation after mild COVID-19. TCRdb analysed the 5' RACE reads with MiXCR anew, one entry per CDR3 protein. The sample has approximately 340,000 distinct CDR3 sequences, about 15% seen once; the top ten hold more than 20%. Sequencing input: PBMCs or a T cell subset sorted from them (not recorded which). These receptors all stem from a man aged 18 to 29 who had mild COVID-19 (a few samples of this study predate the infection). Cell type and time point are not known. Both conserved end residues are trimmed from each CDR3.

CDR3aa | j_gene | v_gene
ASSQRVGTGGELF | TRBJ2-2 | TRBV4-3
ASSAGRAQETQY | TRBJ2-5 | TRBV7-9
SASKGLAGTDTQY | TRBJ2-3 | TRBV20-1
ASSQERGQTTGELF | TRBJ2-2 | TRBV14
SAEPNHRGRTEAF | TRBJ1-1 | TRBV20-1
ASSPLSGAGDTQY | TRBJ2-3 | TRBV7-3
ASSLGTPSYNEQF | TRBJ2-1 | TRBV11-2
ASSLRPANQPQH | TRBJ1-5 | TRBV27
AIKGDNEQF | TRBJ2-1 | TRBV24-1
ASSRRGLIGTEAF | TRBJ1-1 | TRBV7-6
SARGPNTEAF | TRBJ1-1 | TRBV20-1
ASSPPRRGEWIAKNIQY | TRBJ2-4 | TRBV7-2
ASSQDGPESMNTGELF | TRBJ2-2 | TRBV4-2
SVEELRETQY | TRBJ2-5 | TRBV29-1
SVFPLRTGAEAF | TRBJ1-1 | TRBV29-1
ASSFPPAGGPRQETQY | TRBJ2-5 | TRBV28
ASSLYQGATGELF | TRBJ2-2 | TRBV5-1
ATSPGTDTQY | TRBJ2-3 | TRBV24-1
ASSYAKGAYTEAF | TRBJ1-1 | TRBV6-5
ASSRTGDNEQY | TRBJ2-7 | TRBV3-1
ASSPTGTGNTEAF | TRBJ1-1 | TRBV6-2/TRBV6-3
AFARAESTEAF | TRBJ1-1 | TRBV30
ASTLRTDNTEAF | TRBJ1-1 | TRBV5-1
ASSLEIGRGGNEQF | TRBJ2-1 | TRBV7-2
SARAPGLSNEKLF | TRBJ1-4 | TRBV20-1
ASSLTEGDTQY | TRBJ2-3 | TRBV7-3